The clone carrying this T cell receptor (beta chain) has ten or more counts. The record originates from a study of early T cells in non-severe SARS-CoV-2 infection. TCRdb re-called the 5' RACE reads with MiXCR, one entry per CDR3 protein. The sample lists around 70,000 distinct CDR3 sequences; roughly a tenth were seen once. The CDR3 is 15 amino acids. Per the germline V gene, CDR1 is SGHTA and CDR2 is FQGNSA. With V trimmed by 6 bases and J by 0 bases, 5 bases remained unmatched. V is TRBV7-2 and J is TRBJ2-7; TRBD2 matches at 10 bases. The receptor's source is an adult who was a healthcare worker with PCR-confirmed SARS-CoV-2 infection or an uninfected control (not recorded which). Sequencing input: whole blood. The CDR3 loop reads CASRPWTSGSYEQYF. DNA of the CDR3: TGTGCCAGCAGACCTTGGACTAGCGGCTCCTACGAGCAGTACTTC.